The 15 T cell receptor beta chains reported below all come from one sample, sequenced in a study of glioma-infiltrating T cells after dendritic cell vaccination. The time point denotes: after dendritic cell vaccination, including at tumor progression/relapse. This table comes from immunoSEQ multiplex PCR, and its TCRdb copy is limited to in-frame clones, with some not included. The data contain about 76,000 clones, 87% of them singletons. Sequencing used blood, obtained after dendritic cell vaccination. Receptor source: a human donor with glioblastoma.

The chain employs TRBV6-1 and TRBJ1-3; D uncertain. V was shortened by 9 bases and J by 7 bases, with 19 bases between the two germline ends. Germline loops: CDR1 MNHNS, CDR2 SASEGT. The CDR3 totals 14 residues. The CDR3 reads CASRGPPRPNTIYF. The CDR3 DNA follows: TGTGCCAGTCGGGGTCCTCCGCGACCTAACACCATATATTTT.

This chain joins TRBV7-2 and TRBJ2-7, with a tentative D call TRBD2 (6 bases). Looked up from germline, CDR1 is SGHTA and CDR2 is FQGNSA. This CDR3 spans 14 amino acids. The V gene lost 6 bases and the J gene lost 1 base, with 13 bases spanning the gap. The CDR3 coding sequence is TGTGCCAGCAGGCCGGGCGGGGCGTCCTACGAGCAGTACTTC. Its protein product is CASRPGGASYEQYF.

The V call is TRBV6-5, the J call TRBJ1-1, with a tentative D call TRBD1 (5 bases). The germline V gene encodes CDR1 MNHEY and CDR2 SVGAGI. This CDR3 is built from 15 residues. V was cut by 3 bases and J by 4 bases, with 15 bases left in between. The CDR3, as DNA: TGTGCCAGCAGTTATCAAGTGGGGACTTTCACTGAAGCTTTCTTT. As protein: CASSYQVGTFTEAFF.

J is TRBJ2-7 and V is TRBV19; TRBD1 matches 9 bases. CDR3 size: 18 residues. From germline, CDR1 is LNHDA and CDR2 SQIVND (reference sequence). With V trimmed by 3 bases and J by 1 base, 13 bases remained unmatched. For the CDR3, the DNA is TGTGCCAGTAGTATCCTGCGCAGGACAGGGGACTCATCCTACGAGCAGTACTTC. It is translated as CASSILRRTGDSSYEQYF. The full variable domain, rest sourced from reference TRBV19 and TRBJ2-7, is DGGITQSPKYLFRKEGQNVTLSCEQNLNHDAMYWYRQDPGQGLRLIYYSQIVNDFQKGDIAEGYSVSREKKESFPLTVTSAQKNPTAFYLCASSILRRTGDSSYEQYFGPGTRLTVT.

The V call is TRBV4-3, the J call TRBJ2-7; 9 bases map to TRBD1. Germline lookup yields CDR1 LGHNA and CDR2 YSLEER. Losses at the gene ends were 3 bases for V and 4 bases for J; bases not matched to a gene: 10. The CDR3 covers 16 residues. DNA of the CDR3: TGCGCCAGCAGCCAGGGCGGGGGACAGGGAAGTTACGAGCAGTACTTC. Translation gives CASSQGGGQGSYEQYF.

This clone was counted only a few times. The gene calls are TRBV11-2 and TRBJ2-1; 9 bases fit TRBD1. CDR1 is SGHAT and CDR2 is FQNNGV in the germline V gene. The CDR3 contains 16 residues. J gave up 9 bases and V 0 bases, and 9 bases lay outside the gene matches. CDR3: CASSLEGQGRPGEQFF. The CDR3 bases are TGTGCCAGCAGCTTAGAGGGACAGGGTAGACCGGGTGAGCAGTTCTTC.

This clone was picked up one time. This chain uses TRBV9 with TRBJ1-2; D is uncertain. CDR3 length equals 16 residues. Deletions cut 4 bases from V and 5 bases from J, with 21 bases between. Looked up from germline, CDR1 is SGDLS and CDR2 is YYNGEE. The CDR3 nucleotides are TGTGCCAGCAGCATCTTCGATGGTCCTACGTCTTATGGCTACACCTTC. Protein product: CASSIFDGPTSYGYTF.

This chain joins TRBV6-1 and TRBJ1-3; the D is unclear. V was pared by 0 bases and J by 0 bases, with 6 bases between. In germline, CDR1 is MNHNS, CDR2 SASEGT. The CDR3 has 15 residues. CDR3 in DNA: TGTGCCAGCAGTGAAGCGCCGGTCTCTGGAAACACCATATATTTT. Its translation is CASSEAPVSGNTIYF.

Worth noting for this clone: The same CDR3 is also encoded by other DNA sequences in this sample. This sequence joins TRBV5-1 and TRBJ2-2; the D gene is possibly TRBD2 (6 bases). The CDR3 covers 14 residues. V lost 0 bases to trimming and J lost 5 bases, with 8 bases between them. Germline CDR1 is SGHRS and CDR2 is YFSETQ. The CDR3: CASSLGAGTGELFF. The CDR3 DNA reads TGCGCCAGCAGCTTGGGCGCGGGGACCGGGGAGCTGTTTTTT.

The chain links TRBV7-6 to TRBJ1-4; 7 bases fit TRBD1. CDR3 length: 16 amino acids. The trim removed 4 bases at V and 7 bases at J, leaving 12 bases unmatched. Per the germline V gene, CDR1 is SGHVS and CDR2 is FNYEAQ. CDR3 region: CASSSRPGQPSEKLFF. Written as DNA, the CDR3 is TGTGCCAGCAGCTCGCGACCGGGACAGCCTTCTGAAAAACTGTTTTTT.

The rearrangement links TRBV9 to TRBJ2-7; 12 nucleotides agree with TRBD2. The CDR3 is made up of 16 amino acids. V was pared by 0 bases and J by 4 bases, with 5 bases of the junction left unmatched. Germline V gene sequence: CDR1 SGDLS, CDR2 YYNGEE. CDR3 bases: TGTGCCAGCAGCGTAGGACTAGCGGGAGTCGGGTACGAGCAGTACTTC. Its translation: CASSVGLAGVGYEQYF. Full variable domain (remainder filled in from reference TRBV9 and TRBJ2-7): DSGVTQTPKHLITATGQRVTLRCSPRSGDLSVYWYQQSLDQGLQFLIQYYNGEERAKGNILERFSAQQFPDLHSELNLSSLELGDSALYFCASSVGLAGVGYEQYFGPGTRLTVT.

The rearrangement links TRBV28 to TRBJ1-2, with D possibly TRBD1 on 6 matching bases. There are 14 residues in the CDR3. CDR1 and CDR2 from the germline V gene are MDHEN and SYDVKM. The V and J ends lost 9 bases and 5 bases respectively, with 19 bases between them. The CDR3 is CASLDLGGRYGYTF. The CDR3 nucleotides read TGTGCCAGTCTAGACTTAGGGGGACGGTATGGCTACACCTTC.

The chain is built from TRBV5-1 and TRBJ2-7, with D possibly TRBD2 on 6 matching bases. The CDR3 loop spans 14 amino acids. Trimming took 5 bases from V and 7 from J, leaving 19 bases between them. Germline CDR1 is SGHRS and CDR2 is YFSETQ. The CDR3: CASSPGGDPKEQYF. CDR3 bases: TGCGCCAGCAGTCCAGGCGGGGACCCAAAAGAGCAGTACTTC.

This clone showed up just once. The chain links TRBV27 to TRBJ2-7, with TRBD1 matching over 7 bases. Germline trimming cut 3 bases from V and 1 base from J; bases unmatched to any gene: 3. CDR3 length equals 14 residues. Germline V gives CDR1 MNHEY, CDR2 SMNVEV (reference sequence). The CDR3 protein is CASSFKGQSYEQYF. The CDR3 region has the DNA TGTGCCAGCAGTTTCAAGGGACAGTCCTACGAGCAGTACTTC.

The gene calls are TRBV5-4 and TRBJ2-2; no reliable D call. Trimming removed 0 bases at V and 1 base at J, with 4 bases between. Germline values: CDR1 SGHNT, CDR2 YYREEE (reference sequence). The CDR3 has 14 residues. CDR3 in amino acids: CASSLEQNTGELFF. CDR3 bases: TGTGCCAGCAGCTTGGAACAGAACACCGGGGAGCTGTTTTTT.